This entry concerns a single T cell receptor beta chain. Its antigen is not yet known. No clone much larger than this one lies a single base away; base qualities are absent. A patient counted as having stable Graves' hyperthyroidism if no progression to ophthalmopathy occurred over 18 months of follow-up. The hyperthyroidism patients were between 18 and 65 years old and newly diagnosed, with a disease duration of less than 2 months. Any patient with an uncontrolled infection, another autoimmune disease, pregnancy or lactation was excluded. Clinical symptoms, serum thyroxine and TRAb, thyroid ultrasound, and orbital computed tomography formed the basis for the diagnoses. PBMCs were isolated from about 9 ml of fresh peripheral blood by Ficoll-Paque density gradient centrifugation. Total RNA was extracted with Trizol reagent, and quality was checked on an Agilent 2100 Bioanalyzer. The TCR beta CDR3 regions were amplified from RNA transcripts. A first-round RT-PCR of the TCR CDR3 used the HTBI primer set with the Qiagen OneStep RT-PCR kit. Libraries were constructed in a second round of multiplex PCR, after which size selection and purification were performed. Libraries were sequenced paired-end with 100 bp reads on an Illumina HiSeq2000. In the paper's pipeline: SOAPnuke was used to process the raw data, removing reads that contained adapters or uncalled bases, had a mean Phred below 15, or lacked an exact match to the constant primer or identifier. COPE v1.2.5 was used to merge the high-quality paired reads, and each unique nucleotide sequence was defined as a clonotype. Clonotypes were aligned to IMGT TRBV, TRBD and TRBJ reference segments using MiTCR v1.1. The analysis included only V-J combinations with a frequency above 0.0001, which together covered more than 98% of the repertoires. A TCS score was defined as the ratio of F50 (clonal expansion) to E x V (chaos), with BLOSUM62-based TCRdist applied between CDR3 peptides within each V-J. Welch's t-statistics and random forest reduced roughly 530 V-J features to 13, which were used in a naive Bayes classifier (R e1071). TCRdb reprocessed the public reads (quality trimming at Q25 with fastp, clone calling with MiXCR) and kept in-frame beta chains. CDR3 protein duplicates are merged, each entry listing the most common genes and DNA. TCRdb assigned the V and J calls; the authors' analysis was not used. Present in this sample are 200,000 to 250,000 distinct CDR3 sequences, roughly 15% of which were seen just once. The top ten hold approximately 46% of the sample.

This sample is drawn from a study of T cells in Graves' hyperthyroidism and ophthalmopathy (dated by TCRdb to between 2019 and 2020). With respect to the entire study: Peripheral blood samples were taken at initial diagnosis, before any treatment was given. In about 6 Graves' hyperthyroidism patients, the study also compared T-cell repertoires from thyroid tissue with T-cell repertoires from blood. The paper describes TCR Vbeta CDR3 sequencing of fewer than 150 peripheral blood samples, made up of about 41 ophthalmopathy patients, 70 to 75 hyperthyroidism patients and 17 progressor patients. The 95 to 100 discovery patients were divided at random into training and test sets in a 7:3 ratio. Following sampling, methimazole starting at 30 mg daily was given to hyperthyroidism patients, and high-dose intravenous methylprednisolone was given to ophthalmopathy patients. TCR V-J signatures able to tell the groups apart were searched for in a discovery cohort of approximately 95 patients, of whom more than 40 had Graves' ophthalmopathy and around 57 had stable Graves' hyperthyroidism. Prospective prediction of ophthalmopathy was tested in an independent validation cohort of approximately 18 hyperthyroidism patients and 17 patients who later progressed to ophthalmopathy.

The full study reports these points: In validation, the model predicted progression to ophthalmopathy with roughly 66% sensitivity and about 72% specificity, a median of 6.5 months before onset. Most expanded thyroid clonotypes (frequency above 0.001) were also detected in blood, suggesting blood repertoires may reflect thyroid immune responses. No statistical method was used to fix the sample size in advance, and group allocation was not hidden from the investigators. In cross-validation, a model built on a 13 V-J signature told ophthalmopathy apart from stable hyperthyroidism with approximately 90% sensitivity and 81% to 82% specificity, and in testing the same model reached 80%/75%.

V and J lose 5 bases and 5 bases, and a span of 10 bases separates them. Reading from cysteine to phenylalanine, the CDR3 counts 12 amino acids. Only the CDR3 part of the read is kept: 36 bases, read in frame from the first base. CDR1 and CDR2, per the germline V gene, are MDHEN and SYDVKM. This TCR derives from a man in his fifties with Graves' hyperthyroidism. The rearrangement joined TRBV28 to TRBJ2-7; the D gene cannot be named for sure. The sample comprised blood. The CDR3 in this case is CASSPRRNEQYF. The nucleotide sequence is given as TGTGCCAGCAGTCCCCGTCGGAACGAGCAGTACTTC.